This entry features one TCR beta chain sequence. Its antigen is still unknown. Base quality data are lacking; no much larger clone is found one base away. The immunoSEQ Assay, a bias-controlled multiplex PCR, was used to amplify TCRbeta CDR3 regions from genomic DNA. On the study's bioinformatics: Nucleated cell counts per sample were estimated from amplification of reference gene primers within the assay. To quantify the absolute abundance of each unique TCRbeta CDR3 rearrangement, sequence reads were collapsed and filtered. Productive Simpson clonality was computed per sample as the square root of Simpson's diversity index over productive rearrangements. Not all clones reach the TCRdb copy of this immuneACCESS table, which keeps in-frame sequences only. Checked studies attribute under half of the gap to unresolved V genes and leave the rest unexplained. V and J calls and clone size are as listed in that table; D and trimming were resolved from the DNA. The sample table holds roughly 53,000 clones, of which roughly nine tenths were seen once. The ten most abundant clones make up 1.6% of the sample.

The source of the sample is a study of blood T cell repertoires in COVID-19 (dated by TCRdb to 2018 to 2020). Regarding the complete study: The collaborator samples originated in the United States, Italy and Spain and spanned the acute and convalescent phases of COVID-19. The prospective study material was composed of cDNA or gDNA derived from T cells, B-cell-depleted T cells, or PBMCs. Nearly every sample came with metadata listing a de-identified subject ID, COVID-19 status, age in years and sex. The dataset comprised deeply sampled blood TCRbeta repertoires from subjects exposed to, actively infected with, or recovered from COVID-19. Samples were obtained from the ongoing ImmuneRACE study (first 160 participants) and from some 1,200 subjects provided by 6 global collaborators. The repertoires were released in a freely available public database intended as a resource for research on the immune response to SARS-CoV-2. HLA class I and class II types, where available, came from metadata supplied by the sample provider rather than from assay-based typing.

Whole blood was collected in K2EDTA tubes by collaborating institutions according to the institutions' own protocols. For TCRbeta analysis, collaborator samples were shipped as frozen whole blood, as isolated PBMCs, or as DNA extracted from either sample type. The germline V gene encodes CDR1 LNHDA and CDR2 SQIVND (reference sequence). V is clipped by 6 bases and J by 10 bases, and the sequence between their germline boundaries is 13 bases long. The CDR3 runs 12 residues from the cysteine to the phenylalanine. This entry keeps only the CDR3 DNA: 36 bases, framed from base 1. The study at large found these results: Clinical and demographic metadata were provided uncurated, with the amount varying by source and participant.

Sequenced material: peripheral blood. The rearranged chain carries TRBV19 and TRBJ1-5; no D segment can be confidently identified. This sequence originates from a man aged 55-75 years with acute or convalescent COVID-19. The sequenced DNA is TGTGCCAGTAGCCTAGAGGAGCGACCCCAGCATTTT. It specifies CASSLEERPQHF.